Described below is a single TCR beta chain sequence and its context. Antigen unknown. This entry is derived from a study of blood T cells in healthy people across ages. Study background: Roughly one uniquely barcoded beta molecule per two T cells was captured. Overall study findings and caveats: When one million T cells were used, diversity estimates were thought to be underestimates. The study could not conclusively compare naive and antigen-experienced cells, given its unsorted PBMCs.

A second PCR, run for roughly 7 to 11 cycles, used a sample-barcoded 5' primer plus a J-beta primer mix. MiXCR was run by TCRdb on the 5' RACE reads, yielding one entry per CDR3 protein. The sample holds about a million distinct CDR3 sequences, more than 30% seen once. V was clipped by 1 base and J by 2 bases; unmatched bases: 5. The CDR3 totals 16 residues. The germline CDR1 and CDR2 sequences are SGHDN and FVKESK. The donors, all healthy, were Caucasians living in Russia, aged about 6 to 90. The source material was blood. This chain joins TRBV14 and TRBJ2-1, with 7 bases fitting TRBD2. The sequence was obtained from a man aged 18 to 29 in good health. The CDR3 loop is CASSQAYAGAYNEQFF. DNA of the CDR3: TGTGCCAGCAGCCAAGCTTACGCGGGGGCCTACAATGAGCAGTTCTTC.